This entry is about one T cell receptor (beta chain). The target antigen is unknown. A read error may be the cause here, since a much bigger clone is one base away. TCRdb fed the reads into MiXCR, producing one record per CDR3 protein. The sample includes around 450,000 distinct CDR3 sequences, under 40% of them seen just once. The sample belongs to a study of T cell repertoires in cytomegalovirus infection. Overall study results and limits: The ex vivo response was dominated by HLA-C-restricted CMV-specific TCR beta clonotypes.

The TCR originated in a human donor in good health (CMV status not recorded). Some clones in this sample may be carry-over from other donors' samples. The material sequenced was PBMCs.

The CDR3 protein is CASSLASPGVKLFF. The CDR3 region has the DNA TGTGCCAGCAGCTTAGCGTCCCCAGGGGTAAAACTGTTTTTT. The J gene is TRBJ1-4, the V gene TRBV7-2; tentative D call: TRBD1 (6 bases). The CDR3 runs 14 residues. Germline loops: CDR1 SGHTA, CDR2 FQGNSA. V shed 0 bases and J shed 10 bases, with 12 bases lying between them.